Below, 7 T cell receptor beta chains from the same sample are listed, as sequenced in a study of a mutant IDH1 vaccine in newly diagnosed glioma. No antigen has been identified for these receptors. TCRdb keeps only in-frame clones here, not all; method: immunoSEQ multiplex PCR. The sample holds tens of thousands of clones, roughly 80% seen once. Time point specified: week 47, end of study. What each vaccine dose contained was 300 ug of mutant IDH1 20-mer peptide, accompanied by topical imiquimod. Sequences were derived from PBMCs, sampled from a glioma patient whose treatment included an IDH1 peptide vaccine. These receptors all stem from a man younger than 45 with glioma.

This chain uses TRBV4-2 with TRBJ2-2, with TRBD2 as a possible D gene (6 bases). V lost 4 bases to trimming and J lost 2 bases, with 23 bases between them. The V gene's germline CDR1 is LGHNA and CDR2 YNFKEQ. The CDR3 covers 19 residues. The CDR3: CASSRRSPPGGANTGELFF. CDR3 DNA: TGTGCCAGCAGCCGCCGCTCTCCCCCGGGCGGGGCCAACACCGGGGAGCTGTTTTTT.

The chain uses TRBV7-8 and TRBJ1-5, with D possibly TRBD1 on 5 matching bases. In germline, CDR1 is SGHVS, CDR2 FQNEAQ. The CDR3 extends over 13 amino acids. Trimming removed 5 bases from V and 4 bases from J, with 9 bases in between. Here the CDR3 DNA reads TGTGCCAGCAGCGGCAGGGAGAATCAGCCCCAGCATTTT. It codes for CASSGRENQPQHF.

The chain carries TRBV7-9 and TRBJ1-3, with D unresolved. The germline V gene has CDR1 SEHNR and CDR2 FQNEAQ (reference sequence). The germline V and J ends were trimmed by 8 bases and 5 bases, with 10 bases remaining between them. The CDR3 runs 12 residues. The CDR3 DNA reads TGTGCCAGCGACATTTCTAGAAACACCATATATTTT. This translates into CASDISRNTIYF.

The chain is built from TRBV18 and TRBJ2-5; no clear D gene. CDR1 is KGHSH, CDR2 LQKENI, per germline. The CDR3 length is 14 residues. The germline V and J ends were trimmed by 4 bases and 5 bases, with 14 bases remaining between them. The CDR3 bases are TGTGCCAGCTCACTGGCCAGGCCTTGGGAGACCCAGTACTTC. It specifies CASSLARPWETQYF.

The chain has TRBV2 and TRBJ2-5; 7 bases match TRBD1. This CDR3 is built from 14 residues. CDR1 is SNHLY, CDR2 FYNNEI, per germline. Trimming removed 7 bases from V and 2 bases from J; junction bases left unmatched: 7. CDR3 amino acids: CASTSGQLQETQYF. In nucleotides, the CDR3 is TGTGCCAGCACGTCGGGACAGCTACAAGAGACCCAGTACTTC.

The chain combines TRBV5-1 with TRBJ2-1; tentatively, D is TRBD2 (7 bases). Germline V gene data show CDR1 as SGHRS and CDR2 as YFSETQ. The CDR3 sequence is 18 residues long. The V end lost 4 bases, the J end lost 0 bases, and 20 bases lay between the germline ends. CDR3 sequence reads: CASSAEGTGRGSYNEQFF. In DNA, the CDR3 is TGCGCCAGCAGCGCCGAAGGTACAGGGAGGGGCTCCTACAATGAGCAGTTCTTC.

Only a few counts were recorded for this clone. The rearrangement links TRBV5-1 to TRBJ1-5; D possibly corresponds to TRBD1 (5 bases). The V end lost 1 base, the J end lost 0 bases, and 11 bases lay between the germline ends. CDR1 and CDR2 from the germline V gene are SGHRS and YFSETQ. The CDR3 sequence is 16 residues long. The CDR3 sequence is CASSLWGVDSNQPQHF. The CDR3 DNA reads TGCGCCAGCAGCTTGTGGGGGGTGGATAGCAATCAGCCCCAGCATTTT.